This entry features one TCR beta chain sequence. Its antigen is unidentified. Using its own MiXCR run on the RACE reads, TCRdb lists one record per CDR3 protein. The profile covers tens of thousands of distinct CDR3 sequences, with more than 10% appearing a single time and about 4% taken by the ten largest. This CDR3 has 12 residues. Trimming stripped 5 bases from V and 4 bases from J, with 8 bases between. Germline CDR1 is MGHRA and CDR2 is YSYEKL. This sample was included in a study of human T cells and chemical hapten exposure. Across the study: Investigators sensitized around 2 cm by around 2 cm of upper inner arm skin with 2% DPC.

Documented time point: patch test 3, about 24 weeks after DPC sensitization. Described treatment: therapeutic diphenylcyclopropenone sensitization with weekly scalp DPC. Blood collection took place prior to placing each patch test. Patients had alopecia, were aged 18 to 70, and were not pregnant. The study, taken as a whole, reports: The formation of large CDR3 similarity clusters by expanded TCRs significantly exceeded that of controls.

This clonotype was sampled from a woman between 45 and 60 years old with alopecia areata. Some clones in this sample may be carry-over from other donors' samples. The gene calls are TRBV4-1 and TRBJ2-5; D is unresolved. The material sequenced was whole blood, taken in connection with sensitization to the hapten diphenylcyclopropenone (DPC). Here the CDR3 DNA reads TGCGCCAGCAGCGTGGGTGGAGAGACCCAGTACTTC. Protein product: CASSVGGETQYF.